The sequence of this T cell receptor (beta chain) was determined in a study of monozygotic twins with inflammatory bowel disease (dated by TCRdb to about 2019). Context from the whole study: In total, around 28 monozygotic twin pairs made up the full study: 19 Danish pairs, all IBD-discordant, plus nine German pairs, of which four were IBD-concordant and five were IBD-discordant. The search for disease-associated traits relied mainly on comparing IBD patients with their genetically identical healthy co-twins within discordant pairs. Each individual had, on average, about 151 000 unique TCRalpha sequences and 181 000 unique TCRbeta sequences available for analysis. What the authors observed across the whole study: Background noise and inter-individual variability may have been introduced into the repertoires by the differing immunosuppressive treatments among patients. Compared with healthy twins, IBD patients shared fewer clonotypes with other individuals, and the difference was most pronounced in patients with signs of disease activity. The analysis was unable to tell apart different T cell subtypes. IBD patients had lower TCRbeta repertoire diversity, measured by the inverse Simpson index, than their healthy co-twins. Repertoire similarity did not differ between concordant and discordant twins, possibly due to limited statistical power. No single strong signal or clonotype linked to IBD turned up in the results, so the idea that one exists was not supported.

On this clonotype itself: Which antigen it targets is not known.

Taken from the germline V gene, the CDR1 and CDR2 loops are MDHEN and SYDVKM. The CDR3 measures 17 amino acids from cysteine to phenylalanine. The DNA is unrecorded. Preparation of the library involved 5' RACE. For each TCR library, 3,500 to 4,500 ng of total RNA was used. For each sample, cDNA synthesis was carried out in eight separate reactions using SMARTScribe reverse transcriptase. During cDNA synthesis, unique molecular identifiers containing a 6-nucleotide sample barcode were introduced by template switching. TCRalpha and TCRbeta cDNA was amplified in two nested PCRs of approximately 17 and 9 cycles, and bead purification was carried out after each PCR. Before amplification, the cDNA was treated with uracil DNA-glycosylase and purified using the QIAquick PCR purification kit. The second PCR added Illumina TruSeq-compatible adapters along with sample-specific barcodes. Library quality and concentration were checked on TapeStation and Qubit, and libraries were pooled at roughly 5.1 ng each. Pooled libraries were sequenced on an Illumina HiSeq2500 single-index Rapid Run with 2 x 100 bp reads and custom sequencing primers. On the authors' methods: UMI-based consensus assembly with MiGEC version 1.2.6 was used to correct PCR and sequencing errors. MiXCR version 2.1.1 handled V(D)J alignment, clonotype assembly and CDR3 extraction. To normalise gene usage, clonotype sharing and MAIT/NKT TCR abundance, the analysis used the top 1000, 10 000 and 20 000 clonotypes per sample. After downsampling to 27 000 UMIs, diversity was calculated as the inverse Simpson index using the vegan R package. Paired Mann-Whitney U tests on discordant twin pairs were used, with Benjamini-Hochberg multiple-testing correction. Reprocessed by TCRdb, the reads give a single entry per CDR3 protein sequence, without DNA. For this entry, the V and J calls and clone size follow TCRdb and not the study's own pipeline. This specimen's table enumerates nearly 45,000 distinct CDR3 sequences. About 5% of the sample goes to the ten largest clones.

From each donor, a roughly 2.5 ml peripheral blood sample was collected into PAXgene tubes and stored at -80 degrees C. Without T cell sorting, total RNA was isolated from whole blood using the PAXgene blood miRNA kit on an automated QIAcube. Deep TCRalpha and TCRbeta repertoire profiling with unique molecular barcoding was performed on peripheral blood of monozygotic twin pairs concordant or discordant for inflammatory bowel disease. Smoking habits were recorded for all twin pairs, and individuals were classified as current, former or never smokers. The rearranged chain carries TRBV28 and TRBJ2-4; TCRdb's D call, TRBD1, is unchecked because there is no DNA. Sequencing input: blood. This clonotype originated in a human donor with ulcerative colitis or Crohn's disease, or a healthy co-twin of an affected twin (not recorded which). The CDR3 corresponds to CASSLLGRGAAKNIQYF.